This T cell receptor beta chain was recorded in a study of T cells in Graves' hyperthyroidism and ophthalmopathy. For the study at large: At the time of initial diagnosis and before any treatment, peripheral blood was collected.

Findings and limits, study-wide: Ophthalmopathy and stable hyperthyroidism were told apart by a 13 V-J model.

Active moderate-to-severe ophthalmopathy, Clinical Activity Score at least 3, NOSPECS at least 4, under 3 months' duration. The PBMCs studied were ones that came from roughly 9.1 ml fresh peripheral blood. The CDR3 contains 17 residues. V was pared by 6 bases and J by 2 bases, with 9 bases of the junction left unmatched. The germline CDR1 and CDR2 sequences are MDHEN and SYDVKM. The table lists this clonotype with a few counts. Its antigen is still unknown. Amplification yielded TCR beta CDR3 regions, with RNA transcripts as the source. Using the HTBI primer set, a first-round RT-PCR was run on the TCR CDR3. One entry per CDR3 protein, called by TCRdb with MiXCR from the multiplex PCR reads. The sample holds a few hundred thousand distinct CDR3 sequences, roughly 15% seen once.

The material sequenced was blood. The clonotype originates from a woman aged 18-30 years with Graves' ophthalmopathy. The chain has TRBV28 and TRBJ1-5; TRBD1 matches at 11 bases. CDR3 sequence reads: CASSPGQGGRGNQPQHF. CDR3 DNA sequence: TGTGCCAGCAGCCCGGGACAGGGGGGTAGAGGCAATCAGCCCCAGCATTTT.